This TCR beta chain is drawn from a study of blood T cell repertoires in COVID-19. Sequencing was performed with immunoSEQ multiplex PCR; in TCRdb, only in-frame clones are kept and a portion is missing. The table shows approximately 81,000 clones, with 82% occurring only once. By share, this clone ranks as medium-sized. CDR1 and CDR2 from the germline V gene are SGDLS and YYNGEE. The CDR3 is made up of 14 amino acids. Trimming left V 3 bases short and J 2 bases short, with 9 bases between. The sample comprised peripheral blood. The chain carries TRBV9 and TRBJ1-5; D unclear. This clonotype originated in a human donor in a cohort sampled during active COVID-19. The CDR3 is CASSADGGNQPQHF. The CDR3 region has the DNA TGTGCCAGCAGCGCTGACGGAGGCAATCAGCCCCAGCATTTT.